Listed below are T cell receptor beta chains from one sample, sequenced in a study of CD8 T cells in ankylosing spondylitis. TCRdb independently ran MiXCR on the 5' RACE reads; one entry per CDR3 protein. The table records 250,000 to 350,000 distinct CDR3 sequences, about a fifth of them present only once. The sequencing sample was made of blood, either unsorted or a sorted T cell fraction (not recorded which). The receptor source for this set is a female donor with ankylosing spondylitis or in good health (not recorded which). The CDR3 runs from the conserved cysteine through the conserved F or W. A D gene is named only where the DNA matches it firmly. Expanded clones get a size class; other rows say once, few or many, or leave the size out.

clone_size: few
d_call: -
cdr3_length: 13
j_call: TRBJ1-5
v_call: TRBV7-6
cdr3_nt: TGTGCCAGCAGCTTAGGTGGGGCTCAGCCCCAGCATTTT
cdr3_aa: CASSLGGAQPQHF

clone_size: -
d_call: TRBD1
cdr3_length: 16
j_call: TRBJ1-1
v_call: TRBV4-3
cdr3_nt: TGCGCCAGCAGATCGGGACAGGGAGTATTGGGCACTGAAGCTTTCTTT
cdr3_aa: CASRSGQGVLGTEAFF

clone_size: few
d_call: TRBD2
cdr3_length: 21
j_call: TRBJ2-1
v_call: TRBV7-3
cdr3_nt: TGTGCCAGCAGCTTAAGTCCACTAGCGGGGGCTCGACCGTCCAAATACAATGAGCAGTTCTTC
cdr3_aa: CASSLSPLAGARPSKYNEQFF

clone_size: -
d_call: -
cdr3_length: 14
j_call: TRBJ1-2
v_call: TRBV6-1
cdr3_nt: TGTGCCAGCAGCGGGGGGCTAGAGGAGAGAGGCTACACCTTC
cdr3_aa: CASSGGLEERGYTF

clone_size: -
d_call: TRBD2
cdr3_length: 17
j_call: TRBJ2-1
v_call: TRBV20-1
cdr3_nt: TGCAGTGCTAGAGCATTTTTACTAGCGGGAGTGCTCAATGAGCAGTTCTTC
cdr3_aa: CSARAFLLAGVLNEQFF

clone_size: -
d_call: TRBD2
cdr3_length: 16
j_call: TRBJ2-3
v_call: TRBV9
cdr3_nt: TGTGCCAGCAGCCCCTCTTGGACTAGCGGAAGAGATACGCAGTATTTT
cdr3_aa: CASSPSWTSGRDTQYF

clone_size: few
d_call: -
cdr3_length: 15
j_call: TRBJ2-1
v_call: TRBV7-2
cdr3_nt: TGTGCCAGCAGCTTGGACGGCGGCTCCTACAATGAGCAGTTCTTC
cdr3_aa: CASSLDGGSYNEQFF

clone_size: -
d_call: TRBD2
cdr3_length: 15
j_call: TRBJ2-1
v_call: TRBV7-2
cdr3_nt: TGTGCCAGCAGGACTAGGGTTAGCGGGAGAGGTGAGCAGTTCTTC
cdr3_aa: CASRTRVSGRGEQFF

clone_size: -
d_call: -
cdr3_length: 14
j_call: TRBJ2-1
v_call: TRBV6-2/TRBV6-3
cdr3_nt: TGTGCCAGCAGTTTCCCACGACGAGACAATGAGCAGTTCTTC
cdr3_aa: CASSFPRRDNEQFF

clone_size: many
d_call: TRBD1
cdr3_length: 15
j_call: TRBJ2-1
v_call: TRBV10-3
cdr3_nt: TGTGCCATCAGTGCCGACAGGGAGTCGTTCAATGAGCAGTTCTTC
cdr3_aa: CAISADRESFNEQFF

clone_size: -
d_call: -
cdr3_length: 14
j_call: TRBJ1-1
v_call: TRBV3-1
cdr3_nt: TGTGCCAGCAGCCAAGAGGGGGCCGAGCCTGAAGCTTTCTTT
cdr3_aa: CASSQEGAEPEAFF

clone_size: many
d_call: TRBD2
cdr3_length: 15
j_call: TRBJ2-2
v_call: TRBV7-2
cdr3_nt: TGTGCCAGCAGCCCTGGACCCCGGGAGGCCGGGGAGCTGTTTTTT
cdr3_aa: CASSPGPREAGELFF

clone_size: many
d_call: TRBD2
cdr3_length: 17
j_call: TRBJ2-3
v_call: TRBV11-2
cdr3_nt: TGTGCCAGCAGAACTAGCGGGGTTACTGCTAGCACAGATACGCAGTATTTT
cdr3_aa: CASRTSGVTASTDTQYF

clone_size: few
d_call: -
cdr3_length: 14
j_call: TRBJ1-1
v_call: TRBV7-2
cdr3_nt: TGTGCCAGCAGCTTTAGGAAGTTATCCATCGAAGCTTTCTTT
cdr3_aa: CASSFRKLSIEAFF

clone_size: -
d_call: TRBD2
cdr3_length: 16
j_call: TRBJ2-1
v_call: TRBV19
cdr3_nt: TGTGCCAGTAGTATAGATGGAGCGGGAGGAACACATGAGCAGTTCTTC
cdr3_aa: CASSIDGAGGTHEQFF

clone_size: -
d_call: -
cdr3_length: 14
j_call: TRBJ1-2
v_call: TRBV19
cdr3_nt: TGTGCCAGTAGGTCCCCGGGATCTAACTATGGCTACACCTTC
cdr3_aa: CASRSPGSNYGYTF